The clone carrying this T cell receptor beta chain has more than one count but fewer than ten. This sample was taken from a study of blood T cell repertoires in COVID-19. Only in-frame clones appear in the TCRdb table, and some are missing; sequencing was by immunoSEQ multiplex PCR. This sample yields fewer than 350,000 clones, of which over 80% are seen a single time; around 4.2% belongs to the top ten. The clonotype was recovered from a woman between 50 and 59 years old with active or convalescent COVID-19. The material sequenced was peripheral blood.

CDR3 region: CASSYRPAATNEQFF. The CDR3, as DNA: TGTGCCAGCAGTTACCGCCCGGCGGCAACCAATGAGCAGTTCTTC. V and J are TRBV6-5 and TRBJ2-1; D uncertain. Trimming took 2 bases from V and 6 from J, leaving 14 bases between them. This CDR3 comprises 15 residues. Germline CDR1 is MNHEY and CDR2 is SVGAGI.